Below, 28 T cell receptor beta chains from the same sample are listed, as sequenced in a study of cytomegalovirus exposure and HLA in healthy donors. In the PCR, 60 Vbeta and 13 Jbeta primers were used. Only in-frame clones appear in the TCRdb table, and some are missing; sequencing was by immunoSEQ multiplex PCR. The data show just under 95,000 clones, just under 85% seen once. The sequenced material came from PBMCs. The receptors here all came from a woman under 30 in good health and CMV-seropositive.

The chain carries TRBV6-5 and TRBJ1-6; no definite D call. Trimming cost V 3 bases and J 6 bases, with 12 bases left between them. The CDR3 is made up of 15 amino acids. Per the germline V gene, CDR1 is MNHEY and CDR2 is SVGAGI. The CDR3 here is CASSYAGVGNSPLHF. CDR3 coding DNA: TGTGCCAGCAGTTATGCCGGGGTGGGTAATTCACCCCTCCACTTT.

Points on this clone: One end of the junction does not line up with germline, which may come from a read error. The chain recombines TRBV30 with TRBJ2-5; D ambiguous. The germline V gene has CDR1 GTSNPN and CDR2 SVGIG (reference sequence). The CDR3 has 10 amino acids. The CDR3 coding sequence is TGTGCCTACAACCAAGAGGCCCAGTACTTC. Translation: CAYNQEAQYF.

This chain connects TRBV2 to TRBJ1-2; TRBD1 agrees at 7 bases. Germline lookup yields CDR1 SNHLY and CDR2 FYNNEI. The CDR3 sequence is 14 residues long. With 3 bases clipped from V and 5 bases from J, the junction kept 6 bases outside the gene matches. The CDR3 DNA reads as TGTGCCAGCAGTGAGCAGGGGGAAGTATATGGCTACACCTTC. This translates into CASSEQGEVYGYTF.

V usage is TRBV5-1 and J usage is TRBJ2-1; 7 positions match TRBD1. Germline CDR1 is SGHRS and CDR2 is YFSETQ. V gave up 4 bases and J gave up 4 bases; unmatched junction bases: 5. The CDR3 consists of 14 residues. The chain's CDR3 is CASSPGQIYNEQFF. In DNA, the CDR3 is TGCGCCAGCAGCCCGGGACAGATTTACAATGAGCAGTTCTTC.

The J gene is TRBJ2-5, the V gene TRBV18, with D unclear. This CDR3 is built from 13 residues. Deletions cut 3 bases from V and 0 bases from J, with 5 bases between. The germline V gene has CDR1 KGHSH and CDR2 LQKENI. CDR3 region: CASSPMYQETQYF. CDR3 nucleotides: TGTGCCAGCTCACCCATGTACCAAGAGACCCAGTACTTC. Using reference TRBV18 and TRBJ2-5 for the parts outside the CDR3, the full variable domain is NAGVMQNPRHLVRRRGQEARLRCSPMKGHSHVYWYRQLPEEGLKFMVYLQKENIIDESGMPKERFSAEFPKEGPSILRIQQVVRGDSAAYFCASSPMYQETQYFGPGTRLLVL.

V gene TRBV9 combines with J gene TRBJ2-6; D is uncertain. This CDR3 comprises 14 residues. Trimming took 3 bases from V and 0 from J, leaving 4 bases between them. Germline V gene data show CDR1 as SGDLS and CDR2 as YYNGEE. CDR3 sequence: CASSAHSGANVLTF. Written as DNA, the CDR3 is TGTGCCAGCAGCGCACACTCTGGGGCCAACGTCCTGACTTTC. The full variable domain, its missing parts supplied by reference TRBV9 and TRBJ2-6, is DSGVTQTPKHLITATGQRVTLRCSPRSGDLSVYWYQQSLDQGLQFLIQYYNGEERAKGNILERFSAQQFPDLHSELNLSSLELGDSALYFCASSAHSGANVLTFGAGSRLTVL.

This chain joins TRBV10-3 and TRBJ1-1; 7 nucleotides line up with TRBD1. V dropped 6 bases and J dropped 1; count of bases not matched to a gene: 2. Germline V lookup: CDR1 ENHRY, CDR2 SYGVKD. The CDR3 is 13 residues long. The CDR3 coding sequence is TGTGCCATCAGGCAGGGGGGGAACACTGAAGCTTTCTTT. It translates to CAIRQGGNTEAFF.

The gene calls are TRBV27 and TRBJ2-7, with a possible D match to TRBD1 (5 bases). Germline lookup yields CDR1 MNHEY and CDR2 SMNVEV (reference sequence). V lost 2 bases and J 1 base, leaving 18 bases between the germline ends. The CDR3 has 17 amino acids. The CDR3 DNA follows: TGTGCCAGCAGTTTAGGTTTTTGGCAGGGAAGTTCCTACGAGCAGTACTTC. Translation: CASSLGFWQGSSYEQYF.

The V gene is TRBV28, the J gene TRBJ2-4, with 7 bases fitting TRBD2. J gave up 8 bases and V 3 bases, and 7 bases lay outside the gene matches. CDR3 length equals 14 residues. Germline V gives CDR1 MDHEN, CDR2 SYDVKM. This CDR3 reads CASSFKGGLDIQYF. CDR3 DNA sequence: TGTGCCAGCAGTTTCAAGGGAGGGCTAGACATTCAGTACTTC.

With respect to this clone: Sequence at one end of the junction differs from germline and may be a read error. The V call is TRBV6-9, the J call TRBJ2-2, with D perhaps matching TRBD2 (6 bases). The CDR3 consists of 14 residues. Per the germline V gene, CDR1 is MNHGY and CDR2 is SVAAGI. The CDR3 DNA reads TGTGCAAGCAGGGAGGCGGGGTCCAGTCGGGAGCTGTTTTTT. Translating it yields CASREAGSSRELFF.

The CDR3 nucleotides are TGTGCCTGGAGTGTAAGCGGGAGTGGGTTTTACGAGCAGTACTTC. This sequence encodes CAWSVSGSGFYEQYF. This chain joins TRBV30 and TRBJ2-7; 8 nucleotides agree with TRBD2. The germline V gene encodes CDR1 GTSNPN and CDR2 SVGIG (reference sequence). This CDR3 comprises 15 residues. The J segment lost 4 bases and the V segment lost 0 bases, leaving 8 bases of the junction unmatched.

This chain joins TRBV2 and TRBJ2-2; 8 bases are shared with TRBD1. Germline loops: CDR1 SNHLY, CDR2 FYNNEI. CDR3 size: 16 residues. The V gene end was trimmed by 10 bases and the J gene end by 1 base; junction bases not matched to a gene: 11. The CDR3 nucleotides are TGTGCCATCCGGGACAGGAGCTTCAGGAACACCGGGGAGCTGTTTTTT. This encodes CAIRDRSFRNTGELFF.

DNA for the CDR3: TGCGCCAGCAGTACTGGGGGCTCTTCCTACGAGCAGTACTTC. This sequence encodes CASSTGGSSYEQYF. The chain has TRBV10-2 and TRBJ2-7; the D gene is possibly TRBD1 (6 bases). Trimming took off 5 bases at V and 1 base at J, with 12 bases between the two ends. The CDR3 covers 14 residues. Germline values: CDR1 WSHSY, CDR2 SAAADI.

This chain links TRBV10-2 with TRBJ2-7; 10 nucleotides line up with TRBD2. J was trimmed by 7 bases and V by 10 bases; bases with no gene match: 16. The CDR3 runs 15 residues. Germline CDR1 and CDR2: WSHSY and SAAADI. CDR3 sequence: CATLGVAGGLREQYF. The CDR3 DNA reads TGCGCCACCTTAGGGGTAGCGGGGGGTCTAAGGGAGCAGTACTTC.

The V call is TRBV5-4, the J call TRBJ1-2; 8 bases are shared with TRBD1. Trimming cost V 3 bases and J 7 bases; bases outside gene matches: 14. Germline CDR1 reads SGHNT; CDR2 reads YYREEE (reference sequence). CDR3 length: 16 amino acids. The CDR3: CASSSLARTGRVGYTF. The CDR3 DNA reads TGTGCCAGCAGCTCTTTAGCCCGGACAGGGAGAGTTGGCTACACCTTC.

The chain uses TRBV7-3 and TRBJ2-3; 12 bases match TRBD2. The CDR3 is made up of 14 amino acids. Germline V CDR1 and CDR2: SGHTA, FQGTGA. Losses at the gene ends were 7 bases for V and 4 bases for J; bases not matched to a gene: 3. The CDR3 nucleotides are TGTGCCAGCACTAGCGGGAGGGAGGCAGATACGCAGTATTTT. It translates to CASTSGREADTQYF.

In this sample, this clone turned up once. The genes are TRBV6-5 and TRBJ1-1, with TRBD1 identical over 7 bases. Trimming at V came to 3 bases and at J to 4 bases, leaving 5 bases not matched to a gene. The CDR3 contains 14 residues. CDR1 and CDR2 (germline): MNHEY, SVGAGI. CDR3 protein: CASSYRQGGTEAFF. The CDR3 nucleotides read TGTGCCAGCAGTTATCGGCAGGGGGGCACTGAAGCTTTCTTT.

V and J are TRBV6-1 and TRBJ1-1, with a weak D call TRBD1 (6 bases). Germline lookup yields CDR1 MNHNS and CDR2 SASEGT. The ends were cut back, 5 bases at V and 6 bases at J, with 19 bases in the middle. This CDR3 has 15 amino acids. CDR3 bases: TGTGCCAGCAGTACTATACCGGGGGAGGGGGCTGAAGCTTTCTTT. This encodes CASSTIPGEGAEAFF.

The V and J genes are TRBV19 and TRBJ2-3, with D tentatively TRBD1 (6 bases). Trimming took 0 bases from V and 2 from J, leaving 12 bases between them. CDR3 size: 16 residues. Germline lookup yields CDR1 LNHDA and CDR2 SQIVND (reference sequence). This CDR3 is CASSIETQGYTDTQYF. The CDR3 DNA follows: TGTGCCAGTAGTATAGAAACACAGGGATACACAGATACGCAGTATTTT.

The chain links TRBV19 to TRBJ1-5; no reliable D call. V was pared by 7 bases and J by 4 bases, with 8 bases between. CDR1 and CDR2 from the germline V gene are LNHDA and SQIVND (reference sequence). This CDR3 contains 12 residues. The CDR3: CASKGGNQPQHF. Written as DNA, the CDR3 is TGTGCCAGTAAGGGCGGGAATCAGCCCCAGCATTTT.

This clone was seen once. V and J are TRBV30 and TRBJ1-5; D not resolved. The CDR3 sequence is 14 residues long. From germline, CDR1 is GTSNPN and CDR2 SVGIG (reference sequence). Trimming took off 5 bases at V and 4 bases at J, with 15 bases between the two ends. The CDR3 sequence: CAWARGRLNQPQHF. CDR3 coding DNA: TGTGCCTGGGCCCGGGGTAGGTTAAATCAGCCCCAGCATTTT.

The chain combines TRBV30 with TRBJ1-5; D gene ambiguous. The CDR3 is 13 residues long. V gave up 2 bases and J gave up 5 bases, with 10 bases separating them. CDR1 is GTSNPN and CDR2 is SVGIG in the germline V gene (reference sequence). The CDR3 protein is CAWSLQFDQPQHF. The CDR3 DNA reads TGTGCCTGGAGTTTACAGTTTGATCAGCCCCAGCATTTT.

In regard to this clone: The DNA is left out, because the CDR3 cannot be placed on it with certainty; the CDR3 is given as TCRdb lists it. The V call is TRBV19, the J call TRBJ1-1. The CDR3 is 14 residues long, ends included. The V gene's germline CDR1 is LNHDA and CDR2 SQIVND (reference sequence). The CDR3 spells CASSILARDTEAFF.

The rearrangement uses TRBV5-6 and TRBJ1-2, with D possibly matching TRBD1 (5 bases). The V end was cut by 3 bases, the J end by 4 bases, with 16 bases between. This CDR3 region has 15 residues. Germline CDR1 SGHDT, CDR2 YYEEEE. DNA for the CDR3: TGTGCCAGCAGCTCGGAAACTCGAAGGGGCTATGGCTACACCTTC. Protein sequence: CASSSETRRGYGYTF.

The CDR3 loop reads CASSYGRMTEAFF. The CDR3 DNA sequence: TGTGCCAGCAGTTACGGGAGAATGACTGAAGCTTTCTTT. The chain carries TRBV6-6 and TRBJ1-1; no clear D. V was clipped by 2 bases and J by 5 bases, with 9 bases between them. The CDR3 covers 13 residues. Germline CDR1 MNHNY, CDR2 SVGAGI (reference sequence).

In DNA, the CDR3 is TGCGCCAGCAACCTGGACAGGGTCGACACCGGGGAGCTGTTTTTT. Its protein product is CASNLDRVDTGELFF. V is TRBV5-1 and J is TRBJ2-2, with 8 positions matching TRBD1. The CDR3 runs 15 residues. Germline loops: CDR1 SGHRS, CDR2 YFSETQ. J lost 3 bases, V lost 6 bases, and 7 bases had no gene match.

V gene TRBV4-1 combines with J gene TRBJ1-5; D not resolved. The CDR3 is made up of 14 amino acids. Between the trimmed V and J ends, which lost 2 bases and 9 bases, there was a span of 14 bases. Germline values: CDR1 MGHRA, CDR2 YSYEKL. The CDR3 sequence: CASSQTGPSGPQHF. In DNA form, the CDR3 reads TGCGCCAGCAGCCAAACCGGGCCCAGCGGGCCCCAGCATTTT.

The CDR3 region has the DNA TGTGCCAGCAGTTCCCAGGGGGGCGGTGACTATGGCTACACCTTC. Encoded protein: CASSSQGGGDYGYTF. The V gene is TRBV28, the J gene TRBJ1-2, with 7 bases identical to TRBD1. V was pared by 4 bases and J by 3 bases, with 8 bases of the junction left unmatched. Germline loops: CDR1 MDHEN, CDR2 SYDVKM. The CDR3 has 15 residues.